The subject of this entry is one T cell receptor beta chain. Its antigen is unknown. Sequencing was performed with immunoSEQ multiplex PCR; in TCRdb, only in-frame clones are kept and a portion is missing. The profile shows around 250,000 clones, around 88% of them singletons. The sample belongs to a study of Ad26.COV2.S vaccination and SARS-CoV-2 variants. As for treatment: roughly 20 received Ad26.COV2.S at low or high dose, single or two shots; 5 received placebo; per-sample allocation not given. At day 63 after the first vaccine or placebo injection, samples were drawn. Expressing Wuhan-strain SARS-CoV-2 spike, an Ad26 vector served as the vaccine. Notes on the study in general: Total T cell responses were possibly underestimated by TCR breadth and depth analyses. Reported post-vaccination CD8+ and CD4+ T cell responses to spike showed substantial breadth. Placebo recipients trailed vaccine recipients in spike-specific TCR breadth.

The CDR3 is 12 residues long. The V gene lost 5 bases and the J gene lost 4 bases, with 6 bases spanning the gap. CDR1 and CDR2 (germline): SGHVS, FQNEAQ. This receptor was obtained from a person between 18 and 59 years old who received the Ad26.COV2.S COVID-19 vaccine or a placebo. Material: peripheral blood, obtained in a trial of Ad26.COV2.S vaccine versus placebo. The rearrangement links TRBV7-8 to TRBJ2-1, with D unresolved. The CDR3 coding sequence is TGTGCCAGCAGCCCCGGGTACAATGAGCAGTTCTTC. It specifies CASSPGYNEQFF.